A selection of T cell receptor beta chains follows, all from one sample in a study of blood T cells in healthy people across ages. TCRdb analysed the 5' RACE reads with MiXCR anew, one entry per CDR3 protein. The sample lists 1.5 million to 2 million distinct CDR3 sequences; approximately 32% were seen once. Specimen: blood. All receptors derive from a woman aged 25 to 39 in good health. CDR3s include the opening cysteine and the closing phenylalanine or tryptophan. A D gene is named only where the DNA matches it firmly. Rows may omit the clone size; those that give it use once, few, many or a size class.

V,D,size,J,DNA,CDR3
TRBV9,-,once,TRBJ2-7,TGTGCCAGCAGCGTAGAATCATGGGGCGAGCAGTACTTC,CASSVESWGEQYF
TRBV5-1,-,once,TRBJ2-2,TGCGCCAGCAGCTGGAAACTAGCCACCGGGGAGCTGTTTTTT,CASSWKLATGELFF
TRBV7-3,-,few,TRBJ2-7,TGTGCCCGGCTATGGTGCGAGCAGTACTTC,CARLWCEQYF
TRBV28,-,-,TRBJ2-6,TGTGCCAGCTGCGGGCAAACTACCTCTGGGGCCAACGTCCTGACTTTC,CASCGQTTSGANVLTF
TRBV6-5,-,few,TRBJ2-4,TGTGCCAGCAGCCCCTCAGGGATAGCCAAAAACATTCAGTACTTC,CASSPSGIAKNIQYF
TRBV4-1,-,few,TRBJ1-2,TGCGCCAGCAGCCAAGATCGGAGCGCCCTAGTAAGCTACACCTTC,CASSQDRSALVSYTF
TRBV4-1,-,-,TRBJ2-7,TGCGCCAGCAGCCAAGACCCCGACAATACCCAGTACTTC,CASSQDPDNTQYF
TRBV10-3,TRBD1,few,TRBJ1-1,TGTGCCATCAGTGAGGGACAGGGAGACACTGAAGCTTTCTTT,CAISEGQGDTEAFF
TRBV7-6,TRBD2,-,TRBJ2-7,TGTGCCAGCAGCTTAGGGGCGGGAGAGTCCTACGAGCAGTACTTC,CASSLGAGESYEQYF
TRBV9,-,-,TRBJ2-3,TGTGCCAGCAGCGTAGGAGAGGGAGGATTAACGGATACGCAGTATTTT,CASSVGEGGLTDTQYF
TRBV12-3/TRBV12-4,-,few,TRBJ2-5,TGTGCCAGCAGTTTCGTGGTAGGGGAGACCCAGTACTTC,CASSFVVGETQYF
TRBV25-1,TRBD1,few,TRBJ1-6,TGTGCCAGCAGTGACCCCCCGGGGCAGGGGGAGCGGGCCCTCCACTTT,CASSDPPGQGERALHF
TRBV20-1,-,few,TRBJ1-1,TGCAGGGGTCACGGACAAACGAACACTGAAGCTTTCTTT,CRGHGQTNTEAFF
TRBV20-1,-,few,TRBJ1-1,TGCAGCTTTACTCAGGGCATCGGCACTGAAGCTTTCTTT,CSFTQGIGTEAFF
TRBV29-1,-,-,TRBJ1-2,TGCAGCGTTGCTGGCCTGGACAGATCTAACCATGGCTACACCTTC,CSVAGLDRSNHGYTF
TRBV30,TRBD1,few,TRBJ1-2,TGTGCCTGGAGTGCGACAGGGCATGGCTACACCTTC,CAWSATGHGYTF
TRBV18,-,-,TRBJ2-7,TGTGCCAGCTCAGCCGGGACCTCGGGGGAGCAGTACTTC,CASSAGTSGEQYF
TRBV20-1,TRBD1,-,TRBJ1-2,TGCAGTGCTAGAGATCGGGACAGGGTCGATAACTATGGCTACACCTTC,CSARDRDRVDNYGYTF
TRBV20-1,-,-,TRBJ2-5,TGCAGGGCTTTGACAGGAGGGGAGACCCAGTACTTC,CRALTGGETQYF
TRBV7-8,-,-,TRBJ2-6,TGTGCCAGTAAAGGACGGGCCAGCGGTAGTGGGGCCAACGTCCTGACTTTC,CASKGRASGSGANVLTF
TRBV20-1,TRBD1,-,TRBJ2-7,TGCAGTGCTAGAGTCCCGGGACAGAGGCCCGAGCAGTACTTC,CSARVPGQRPEQYF
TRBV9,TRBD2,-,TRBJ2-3,TGTGCCAGCAGCGTAGCTCCCTTCAGGACTAGGGGATCCACAGATACGCAGTATTTT,CASSVAPFRTRGSTDTQYF
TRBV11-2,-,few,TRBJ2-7,TGTGCCAGCAGCTCATCGACGGGGAGGAACGAGCAGTACTTC,CASSSSTGRNEQYF
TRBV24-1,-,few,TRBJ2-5,TGTGCCACCCAGGACTGGTACCAAGAGACCCAGTACTTC,CATQDWYQETQYF
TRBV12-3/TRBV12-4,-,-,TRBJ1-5,TGTGCCAGCACCGAAGGTGGTGCTCAGCCCCAGCATTTT,CASTEGGAQPQHF
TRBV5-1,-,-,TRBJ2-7,TGCGCCAGCAGCTTTGTGAGGGCTGGCGACGAGCAGTACTTC,CASSFVRAGDEQYF